The rows below give T cell receptor beta chains drawn from one sample of a study of shared clonotypes between healthy human individuals. This table comes from immunoSEQ multiplex PCR, and its TCRdb copy is limited to in-frame clones, with some not included. Altogether around 560,000 clones are present, around 95% being singletons, with the ten largest covering over 0.09%. Sample: naive CD8+ T cells sorted from blood. These receptors were collected from a woman aged 25-40 years in good health. Both conserved end residues are part of each CDR3. The order of the fields is D gene, J gene, V gene, clone size, CDR3 protein, CDR3 DNA. D genes are given only for firm matches. Part of the rows lack a size; the others show once, few, many or a class for expanded clones.

>NA|TRBJ2-7|TRBV7-2|NA
CASSLSWTSALSYEQYF
TGTGCCAGCAGCTTAAGTTGGACTTCCGCCCTATCCTACGAGCAGTACTTC
>NA|TRBJ2-3|TRBV28|NA
CASSLGDTRTDTQYF
TGTGCCAGCAGTTTAGGGGACACACGCACAGATACGCAGTATTTT
>NA|TRBJ2-7|TRBV7-9|NA
CASSSGGLPHEQYF
TGTGCCAGCAGCTCCGGCGGACTTCCCCACGAGCAGTACTTC
>TRBD2|TRBJ2-1|TRBV27|NA
CASNSHRGLAYNEQFF
TGTGCCAGCAACTCCCACCGGGGACTAGCATACAATGAGCAGTTCTTC
>NA|TRBJ2-7|TRBV27|NA
CASSFGSGHEQYF
TGTGCCAGCAGTTTCGGGTCGGGCCACGAGCAGTACTTC
>TRBD2|TRBJ2-1|TRBV7-6|NA
CASSPGVAGVENEQFF
TGTGCCAGCAGCCCCGGGGTAGCGGGAGTGGAGAATGAGCAGTTCTTC
>NA|TRBJ2-7|TRBV20-1|once
CSSSVYYEQYF
TGCAGTTCTAGCGTCTACTACGAGCAGTACTTC
>TRBD1|TRBJ2-1|TRBV19|NA
CASSIRGLYNEQFF
TGTGCCAGTAGCATCAGGGGGCTCTACAATGAGCAGTTCTTC
>NA|TRBJ1-1|TRBV11-2|NA
CASSHPRPEAFF
TGTGCCAGCAGCCACCCACGGCCTGAAGCTTTCTTT
>TRBD1|TRBJ2-7|TRBV27|once
CASSPTGQGSYEQYF
TGTGCCAGCAGCCCCACGGGACAGGGATCCTACGAGCAGTACTTC